A single sample gave rise to the 8 T cell receptor beta chains below, sequenced in a study of breast tumors, draining lymph nodes, adjacent tissues. The lymph nodes were axillary draining lymph nodes from breast cancer patients. TCRdb re-derived calls from the multiplex PCR reads in MiXCR, one entry per CDR3 protein. The table has under 150,000 distinct CDR3 sequences, under 25% seen once. The sequenced sample was axillary lymph node tissue. These TCRs come from a female donor with breast cancer. Some clones in this sample may be carry-over from other donors' samples.

Ten or more counts support this clonotype. The V gene is TRBV30, the J gene TRBJ2-2; 15 nucleotides line up with TRBD2. Looked up from germline, CDR1 is GTSNPN and CDR2 is SVGIG (reference sequence). J lost 2 bases, V lost 3 bases, and 1 base had no gene match. This CDR3 region has 16 residues. CDR3: CAWRGLAGGNTGELFF. The CDR3 DNA follows: TGTGCCTGGAGGGGACTAGCGGGAGGCAACACCGGGGAGCTGTTTTTT.

This clonotype was recorded many times. The chain recombines TRBV10-3 with TRBJ2-7; 7 bases match TRBD1. The germline V gene has CDR1 ENHRY and CDR2 SYGVKD. The CDR3 spans 15 residues. J lost 3 bases, V lost 5 bases, and 10 bases had no gene match. The chain's CDR3 is CAISPNRDSGYEQYF. The CDR3 DNA sequence: TGTGCCATCAGTCCCAACCGGGACAGCGGCTACGAGCAGTACTTC.

This clonotype came up many times. The chain joins TRBV4-2 to TRBJ2-3, with 15 bases that match TRBD2. Germline CDR1 reads LGHNA; CDR2 reads YNFKEQ. The CDR3 length is 18 residues. The trim removed 4 bases at V and 2 bases at J, leaving 7 bases unmatched. CDR3 DNA sequence: TGTGCCAGCAGCCTAAGGACTAGCGGGAGGGCTTTCACAGATACGCAGTATTTT. Residues: CASSLRTSGRAFTDTQYF.

This clonotype was detected many times. The chain uses TRBV15 and TRBJ2-3, with no clear D. Trimming left V 4 bases short and J 2 bases short, with 4 bases between. In germline, CDR1 is LNHNV, CDR2 YYDKDF (reference sequence). This CDR3 has 12 residues. CDR3: CATSNLTDTQYF. DNA of the CDR3: TGTGCCACCAGCAACCTCACAGATACGCAGTATTTT.

This clonotype was seen at least ten times. CDR3 amino acids: CSARPPTNTGELFF. The CDR3 bases are TGCAGTGCTAGACCCCCCACGAACACCGGGGAGCTGTTTTTT. The chain has TRBV20-1 and TRBJ2-2; no firm D call. Deletions cut 2 bases from V and 0 bases from J, with 7 bases between. CDR1 and CDR2 (germline): DFQATT, SNEGSKA (reference sequence). The CDR3 is 14 amino acids.

This clonotype was recorded many times. The chain combines TRBV4-1 with TRBJ1-6; 7 positions match TRBD1. Germline CDR1 reads MGHRA; CDR2 reads YSYEKL. The V and J ends lost 3 bases and 4 bases, in that order; junction bases with no gene match: 6. This CDR3 region has 16 residues. CDR3 nucleotides: TGCGCCAGCAGCCAGGCCCCGGGACAGTATAATTCACCCCTCCACTTT. Encoded protein: CASSQAPGQYNSPLHF.

This rearrangement joins TRBV7-8 to TRBJ1-5, with D possibly matching TRBD1 (5 bases). The CDR3 extends over 15 amino acids. The ends were cut back, 0 bases at V and 6 bases at J, with 12 bases in the middle. Germline V gene data show CDR1 as SGHVS and CDR2 as FQNEAQ. The CDR3 region is CASSLAPPGRQPQHF. CDR3 DNA: TGTGCCAGCAGCTTAGCCCCACCGGGACGTCAGCCCCAGCATTTT.

The table lists this clonotype with a few counts. This sequence joins TRBV3-1 and TRBJ2-5; TRBD2 agrees at 12 bases. The V segment lost 2 bases and the J segment 6 bases; nucleotides outside the gene matches: 7. This CDR3 spans 16 amino acids. The germline V gene has CDR1 LGHDT and CDR2 YNNKEL (reference sequence). The DNA for the CDR3 is TGTGCCAGCAGCCAAACGTCACTAGCGGGAGGCCAGACCCAGTACTTC. The encoded protein is CASSQTSLAGGQTQYF.